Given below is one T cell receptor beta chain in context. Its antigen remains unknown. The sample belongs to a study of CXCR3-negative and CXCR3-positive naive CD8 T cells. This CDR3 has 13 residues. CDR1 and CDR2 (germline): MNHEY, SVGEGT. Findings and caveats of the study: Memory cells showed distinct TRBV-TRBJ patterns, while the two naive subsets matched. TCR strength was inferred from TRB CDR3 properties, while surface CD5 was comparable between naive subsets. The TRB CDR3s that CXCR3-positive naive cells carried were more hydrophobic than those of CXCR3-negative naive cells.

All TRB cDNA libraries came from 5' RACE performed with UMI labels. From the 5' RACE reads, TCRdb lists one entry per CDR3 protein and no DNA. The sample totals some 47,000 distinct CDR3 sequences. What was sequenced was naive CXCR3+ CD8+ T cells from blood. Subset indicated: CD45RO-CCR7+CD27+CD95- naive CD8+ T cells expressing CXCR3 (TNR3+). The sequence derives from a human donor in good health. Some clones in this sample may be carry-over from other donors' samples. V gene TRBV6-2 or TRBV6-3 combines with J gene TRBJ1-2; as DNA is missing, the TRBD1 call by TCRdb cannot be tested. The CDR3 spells CASSPGDRYGYTF.